The source of this T cell receptor (beta chain) is a study of blood T cell repertoires in COVID-19. As for the study in general: COVID-19 samples from acute and convalescent phases originated in the United States, Italy and Spain. From T cells, B-cell-depleted T cells, or PBMCs came the material, which was cDNA or gDNA.

Looked up from germline, CDR1 is SEHNR and CDR2 is FQNEAQ (reference sequence). The CDR3 is made up of 16 amino acids. The V and J ends lost 5 bases and 10 bases, in that order; junction bases with no gene match: 11. Per the original methods: Scientists estimated how many nucleated cells there were by amplifying reference gene primers. Method: immunoSEQ multiplex PCR; TCRdb's copy keeps in-frame clones and lacks some. That table furnishes V, J and clone size, whereas the DNA furnished D and trimming. The data contain about 60,000 clones, around four fifths of them singletons. Sequenced: peripheral blood. The chain is built from TRBV7-9 and TRBJ1-4; 12 bases match TRBD1. The origin of this receptor is a human donor in a cohort sampled during active COVID-19. The CDR3 DNA reads TGTGCCAGCAGCCTCGGGACAGGGGGCGCAGGGGGAAAACTGTTTTTT. Translating it yields CASSLGTGGAGGKLFF. The variable domain in full, with the rest retrieved from reference TRBV7-9 and TRBJ1-4, is DTGVSQNPRHKITKRGQNVTFRCDPISEHNRLYWYRQTLGQGPEFLTYFQNEAQLEKSRLLSDRFSAERPKGSFSTLEIQRTEQGDSAMYLCASSLGTGGAGGKLFFGSGTQLSVL.